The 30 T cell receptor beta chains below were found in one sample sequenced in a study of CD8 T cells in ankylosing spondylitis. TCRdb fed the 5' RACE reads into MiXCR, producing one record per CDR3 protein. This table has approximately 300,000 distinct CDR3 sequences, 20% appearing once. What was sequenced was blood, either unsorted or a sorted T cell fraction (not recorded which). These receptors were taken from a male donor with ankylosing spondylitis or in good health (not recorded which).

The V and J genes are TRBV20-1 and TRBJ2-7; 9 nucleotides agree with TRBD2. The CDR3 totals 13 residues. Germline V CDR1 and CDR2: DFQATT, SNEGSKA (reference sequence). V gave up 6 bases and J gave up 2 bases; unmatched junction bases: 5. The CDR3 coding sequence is TGCAGTGCCGAGCGGGAGGCTGCCTACGAGCAGTACGTC. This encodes CSAEREAAYEQYV.

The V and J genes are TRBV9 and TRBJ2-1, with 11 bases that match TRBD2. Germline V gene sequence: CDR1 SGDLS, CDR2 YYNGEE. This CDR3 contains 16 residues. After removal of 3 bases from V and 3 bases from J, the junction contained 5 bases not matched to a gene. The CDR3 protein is CASSGLLAGVYNEQFF. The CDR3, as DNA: TGTGCCAGCAGCGGCTTACTAGCGGGAGTCTACAATGAGCAGTTCTTC.

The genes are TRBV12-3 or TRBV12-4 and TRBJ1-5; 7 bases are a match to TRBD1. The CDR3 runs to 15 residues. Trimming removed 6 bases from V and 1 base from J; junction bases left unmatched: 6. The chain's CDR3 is CASRLSQGSNQPQHF. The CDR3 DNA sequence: TGTGCCAGCAGACTATCACAGGGGAGCAATCAGCCCCAGCATTTT.

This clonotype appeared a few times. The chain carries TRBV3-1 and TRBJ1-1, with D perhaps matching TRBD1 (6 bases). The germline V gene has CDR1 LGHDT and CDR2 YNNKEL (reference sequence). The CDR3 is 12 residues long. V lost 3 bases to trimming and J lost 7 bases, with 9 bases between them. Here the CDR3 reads CASSQYRDEAFF. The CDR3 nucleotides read TGTGCCAGCAGCCAGTACAGGGATGAAGCTTTCTTT.

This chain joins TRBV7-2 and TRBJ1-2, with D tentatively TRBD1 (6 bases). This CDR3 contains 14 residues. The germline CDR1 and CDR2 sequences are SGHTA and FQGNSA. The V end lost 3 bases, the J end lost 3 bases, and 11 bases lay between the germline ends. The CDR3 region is CASSFTGPDYGYTF. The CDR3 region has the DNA TGTGCCAGCAGCTTTACAGGGCCAGACTATGGCTACACCTTC.

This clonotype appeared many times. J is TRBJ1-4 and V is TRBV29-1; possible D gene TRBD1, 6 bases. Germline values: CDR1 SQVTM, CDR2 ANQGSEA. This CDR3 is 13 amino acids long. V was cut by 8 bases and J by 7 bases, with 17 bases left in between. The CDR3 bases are TGCAGCATTTGTACAGGGAATTGTGAAAAACTGTTTTTT. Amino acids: CSICTGNCEKLFF.

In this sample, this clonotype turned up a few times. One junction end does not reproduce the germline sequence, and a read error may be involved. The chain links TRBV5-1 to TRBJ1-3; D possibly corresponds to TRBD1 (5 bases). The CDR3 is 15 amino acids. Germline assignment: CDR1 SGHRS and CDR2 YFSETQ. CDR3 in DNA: TGTGCCAGCAGCCCCTCAGGGAGCTCTGGAAACACCATATATTTT. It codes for CASSPSGSSGNTIYF.

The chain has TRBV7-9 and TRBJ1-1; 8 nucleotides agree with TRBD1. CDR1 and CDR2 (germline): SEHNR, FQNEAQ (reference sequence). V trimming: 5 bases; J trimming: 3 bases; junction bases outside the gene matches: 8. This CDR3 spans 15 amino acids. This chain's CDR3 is CASSPMGTGYTEAFF. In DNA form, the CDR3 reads TGTGCCAGCAGCCCTATGGGGACAGGATACACTGAAGCTTTCTTT. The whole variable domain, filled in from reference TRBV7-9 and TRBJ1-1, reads DTGVSQNPRHKITKRGQNVTFRCDPISEHNRLYWYRQTLGQGPEFLTYFQNEAQLEKSRLLSDRFSAERPKGSFSTLEIQRTEQGDSAMYLCASSPMGTGYTEAFFGQGTRLTVV.

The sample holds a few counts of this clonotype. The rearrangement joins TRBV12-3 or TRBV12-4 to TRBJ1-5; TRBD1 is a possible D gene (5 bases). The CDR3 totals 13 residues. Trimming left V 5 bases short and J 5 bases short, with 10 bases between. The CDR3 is CASSLGGYQPQHF. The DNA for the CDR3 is TGTGCCAGCAGTCTCGGGGGGTATCAGCCCCAGCATTTT.

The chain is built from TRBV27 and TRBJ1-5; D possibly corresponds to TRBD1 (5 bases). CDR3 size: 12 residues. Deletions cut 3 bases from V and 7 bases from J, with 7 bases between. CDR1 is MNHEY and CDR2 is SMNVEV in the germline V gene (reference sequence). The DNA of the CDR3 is TGTGCCAGCAGTTTTTGGGGCCAGCCCCAGCATTTT. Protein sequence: CASSFWGQPQHF.

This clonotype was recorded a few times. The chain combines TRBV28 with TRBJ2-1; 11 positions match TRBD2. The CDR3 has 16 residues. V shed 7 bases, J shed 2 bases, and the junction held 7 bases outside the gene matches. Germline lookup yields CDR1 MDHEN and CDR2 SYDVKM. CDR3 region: CASNKLAGGTYNEQFF. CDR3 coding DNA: TGTGCCAGCAACAAGCTAGCGGGGGGTACCTACAATGAGCAGTTCTTC. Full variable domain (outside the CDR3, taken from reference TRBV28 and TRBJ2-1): DVKVTQSSRYLVKRTGEKVFLECVQDMDHENMFWYRQDPGLGLRLIYFSYDVKMKEKGDIPEGYSVSREKKERFSLILESASTNQTSMYLCASNKLAGGTYNEQFFGPGTRLTVL.

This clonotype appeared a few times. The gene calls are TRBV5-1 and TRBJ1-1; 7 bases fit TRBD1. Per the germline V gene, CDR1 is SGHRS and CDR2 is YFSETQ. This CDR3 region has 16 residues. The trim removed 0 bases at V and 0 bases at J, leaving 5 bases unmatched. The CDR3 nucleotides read TGCGCCAGCAGCTTGGAAGGGACAGTTGTGAACACTGAAGCTTTCTTT. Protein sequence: CASSLEGTVVNTEAFF.

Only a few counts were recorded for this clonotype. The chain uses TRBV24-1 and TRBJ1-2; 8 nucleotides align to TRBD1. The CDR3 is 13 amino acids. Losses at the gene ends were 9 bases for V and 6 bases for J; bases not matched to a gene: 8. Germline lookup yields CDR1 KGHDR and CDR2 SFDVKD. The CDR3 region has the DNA TGTGCCACCCGGTCAGGGGGCCCCGATGGCTACACCTTC. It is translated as CATRSGGPDGYTF.

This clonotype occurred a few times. The DNA of the CDR3 is TGTGCCAGCAGTGAAGTGCCCCCCGGGAGGGAGCTGTTTTTT. It yields the protein CASSEVPPGRELFF. The gene calls are TRBV6-1 and TRBJ2-2, with TRBD2 as a possible D gene (5 bases). The CDR3 covers 14 residues. Per the germline V gene, CDR1 is MNHNS and CDR2 is SASEGT. V shed 1 base and J shed 9 bases, with 12 bases lying between them.

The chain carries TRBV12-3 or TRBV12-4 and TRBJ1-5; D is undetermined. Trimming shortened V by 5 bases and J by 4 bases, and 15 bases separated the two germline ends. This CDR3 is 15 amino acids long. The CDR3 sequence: CASSPDSSLNQPQHF. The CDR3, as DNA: TGTGCCAGCAGTCCCGACTCGTCACTAAATCAGCCCCAGCATTTT.

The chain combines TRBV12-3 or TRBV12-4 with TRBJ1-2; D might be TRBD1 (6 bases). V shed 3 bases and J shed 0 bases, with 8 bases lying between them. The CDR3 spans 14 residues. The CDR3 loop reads CASSFTGSNYGYTF. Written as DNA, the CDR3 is TGTGCCAGCAGTTTTACAGGGTCTAACTATGGCTACACCTTC.

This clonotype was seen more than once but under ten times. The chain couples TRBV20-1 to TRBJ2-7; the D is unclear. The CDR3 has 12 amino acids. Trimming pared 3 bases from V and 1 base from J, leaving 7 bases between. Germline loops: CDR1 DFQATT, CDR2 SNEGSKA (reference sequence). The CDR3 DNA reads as TGCAGTGCTAGCCCAGATTCCTACGAGCAGTACGTC. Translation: CSASPDSYEQYV.

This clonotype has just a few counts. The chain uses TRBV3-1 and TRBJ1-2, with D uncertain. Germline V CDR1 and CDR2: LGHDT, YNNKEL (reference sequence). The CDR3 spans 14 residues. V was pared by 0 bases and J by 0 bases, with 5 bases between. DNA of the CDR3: TGTGCCAGCAGCCAAGATGGCGCTAACTATGGCTACACCTTC. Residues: CASSQDGANYGYTF.

The DNA of the CDR3 is TGTGCCAGCAGCTTAGCAGATGGGACCCAGTACTTC. This translates into CASSLADGTQYF. This sequence joins TRBV7-6 and TRBJ2-5; no clear D gene. The CDR3 length is 12 residues. Trimming stripped 0 bases from V and 7 bases from J, with 6 bases between. In germline, CDR1 is SGHVS, CDR2 FNYEAQ.

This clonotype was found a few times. CDR3 nucleotides: TGTGCCAGCAGTTACGGGAGCGGGGTAAGAGGGAGCACAGATACGCAGTATTTT. Protein product: CASSYGSGVRGSTDTQYF. This chain links TRBV6-5 with TRBJ2-3; TRBD2 aligns across 7 bases. The CDR3 spans 18 residues. Per germline, CDR1 MNHEY and CDR2 SVGAGI. V shed 2 bases and J 0 bases; nucleotides not matched to a gene: 11.

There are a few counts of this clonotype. The CDR3 loop is CASSQAGESYNEQFF. DNA for the CDR3: TGTGCCAGCAGCCAAGCGGGGGAAAGCTACAATGAGCAGTTCTTC. The V and J genes are TRBV12-3 or TRBV12-4 and TRBJ2-1; 8 nucleotides line up with TRBD2. The CDR3 is 15 residues long. J lost 3 bases, V lost 6 bases, and 7 bases had no gene match.

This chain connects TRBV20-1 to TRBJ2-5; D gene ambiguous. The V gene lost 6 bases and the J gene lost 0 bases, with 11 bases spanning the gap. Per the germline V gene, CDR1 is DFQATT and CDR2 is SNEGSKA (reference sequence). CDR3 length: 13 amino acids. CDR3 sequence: CSAASPYQETQYF. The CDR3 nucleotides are TGCAGTGCCGCCTCGCCGTACCAAGAGACCCAGTACTTC.

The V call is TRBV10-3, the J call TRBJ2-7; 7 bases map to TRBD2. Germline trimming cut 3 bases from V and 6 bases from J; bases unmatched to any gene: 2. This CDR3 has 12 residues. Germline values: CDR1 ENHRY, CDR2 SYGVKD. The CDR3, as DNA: TGTGCCATCAGTGAAGCTAGCGGCGAGCAGTACGTC. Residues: CAISEASGEQYV.

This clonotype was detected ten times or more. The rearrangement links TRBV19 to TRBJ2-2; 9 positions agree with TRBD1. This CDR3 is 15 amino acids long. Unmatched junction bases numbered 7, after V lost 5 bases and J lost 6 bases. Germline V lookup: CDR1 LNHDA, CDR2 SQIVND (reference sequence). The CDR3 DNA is TGTGCCAGTAGTGATGGACAGGGGTCACCCGGGGAGCTGTTTTTT. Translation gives CASSDGQGSPGELFF.

CDR3 sequence: CASSEGGTSADTQYF. In DNA form, the CDR3 reads TGTGCCAGCAGTGAAGGAGGGACTAGCGCAGATACGCAGTATTTT. The chain joins TRBV6-4 to TRBJ2-3; 10 positions match TRBD2. V lost 3 bases, J lost 4 bases, and 4 bases stayed unmatched. Germline V lookup: CDR1 MRHNA, CDR2 SNTAGT. The CDR3 has 15 residues.

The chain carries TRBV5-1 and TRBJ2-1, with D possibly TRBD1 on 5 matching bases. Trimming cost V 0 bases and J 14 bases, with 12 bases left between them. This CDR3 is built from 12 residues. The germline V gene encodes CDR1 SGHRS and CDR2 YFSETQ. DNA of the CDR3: TGCGCCAGCAGCTTGGGAACAGGTTCCGAGTTCTTC. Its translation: CASSLGTGSEFF.

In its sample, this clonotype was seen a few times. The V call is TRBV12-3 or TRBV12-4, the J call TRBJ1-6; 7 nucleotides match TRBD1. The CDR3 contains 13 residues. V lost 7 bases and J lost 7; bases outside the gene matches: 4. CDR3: CASTKTGNSPLHF. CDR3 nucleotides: TGTGCCAGCACCAAGACAGGGAATTCACCCCTCCACTTT.

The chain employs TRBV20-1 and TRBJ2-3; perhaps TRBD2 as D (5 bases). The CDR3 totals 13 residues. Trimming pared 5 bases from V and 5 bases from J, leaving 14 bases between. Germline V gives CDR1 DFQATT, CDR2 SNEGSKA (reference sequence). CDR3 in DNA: TGCAGTGCTGCGACTACTGCCGGAGATACGCAGTATTTT. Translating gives CSAATTAGDTQYF.

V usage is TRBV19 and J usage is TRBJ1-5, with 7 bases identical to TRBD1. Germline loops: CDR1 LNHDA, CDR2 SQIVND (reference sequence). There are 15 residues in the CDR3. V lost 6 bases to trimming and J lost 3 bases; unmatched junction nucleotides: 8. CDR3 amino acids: CASRFGQVDNQPQHF. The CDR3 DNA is TGTGCCAGTAGGTTTGGACAGGTGGACAATCAGCCCCAGCATTTT.

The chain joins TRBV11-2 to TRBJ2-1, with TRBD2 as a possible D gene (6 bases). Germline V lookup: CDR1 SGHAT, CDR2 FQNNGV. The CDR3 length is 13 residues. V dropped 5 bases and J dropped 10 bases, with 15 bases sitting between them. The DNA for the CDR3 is TGTGCCAGCAGCCTGGGGACTTTAGAGGAGCAGTTCTTC. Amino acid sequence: CASSLGTLEEQFF.